These T cell receptor beta chains were read from a single sample in a study of vaccination effects on CD4 cells after COVID-19. Here immunoSEQ multiplex PCR was the method, and the copy in TCRdb shows in-frame clones only, minus some. In the table there are some 9,800 clones, 65% to 80% of which are singletons. The antigens these receptors bind are not known. The starting material was CD4+ T cells from PBMCs cultured without peptide, obtained after COVID-19 vaccination. These receptors came from a human donor who received a COVID-19 vaccine. CDR3s include the opening cysteine and the closing phenylalanine or tryptophan. The order of the fields is J gene, clone size, D gene, V gene, CDR3 DNA, CDR3 protein. The D gene is left open where the match is weak. The size field is filled for only some rows; it gives once, few, many or a size class.

>TRBJ2-1|NA|TRBD2|TRBV5-1
TGCGCCAGCAGCTTGGGGGGACTAGCAAATGAGCAGTTCTTC
CASSLGGLANEQFF
>TRBJ2-2|NA|NA|TRBV5-1
TGCGCCAGCAGCTTAATGGGGTTCTCGAACACCGGGGAGCTGTTTTTT
CASSLMGFSNTGELFF
>TRBJ1-6|few|NA|TRBV4-1
TGCGCCAGCAGCCAAGTGGGGACTCAGAGGAATTCACCCCTCCACTTT
CASSQVGTQRNSPLHF
>TRBJ1-1|once|TRBD1|TRBV10-2
TGCGCCAGCAGACTTCAAACAGGGGTTACTGAAGCTTTCTTT
CASRLQTGVTEAFF
>TRBJ2-2|NA|TRBD2|TRBV7-8
TGTGCCAGCAGCTTAGGCAGGATGACTAGCGGGACGAACACCGGGGAGCTGTTTTTT
CASSLGRMTSGTNTGELFF
>TRBJ1-1|NA|NA|TRBV29-1
TGCAGCGTGGAACGGGACACTGAAGCTTTCTTT
CSVERDTEAFF
>TRBJ2-1|once|NA|TRBV7-9
TGTGCCAGCAGCCGTACCGGGACAAAAAGCTACAATGAGCAGTTCTTC
CASSRTGTKSYNEQFF
>TRBJ2-4|NA|NA|TRBV7-2
TGTGCCAGCAGCTCCGGGGTGGCTTTCATAGCCAAAAACATTCAGTACTTC
CASSSGVAFIAKNIQYF
>TRBJ2-1|NA|TRBD2|TRBV20-1
TGCAGTGCTAGTAATCTAGCGGAGGGTTCCTACAATGAGCAGTTCTTC
CSASNLAEGSYNEQFF
>TRBJ1-4|few|TRBD1|TRBV30
TGTGCCTCACGTGAATCGACAGGGGGCTGGGGAGAAAAACTGTTTTTT
CASRESTGGWGEKLFF
>TRBJ2-3|NA|NA|TRBV6-5
TGTGCCAGCAGTTACAAGAGGGGGGTGGCAGATACGCAGTATTTT
CASSYKRGVADTQYF
>TRBJ1-2|NA|NA|TRBV2
TGTGCCAGCAACCGGGCGGGAGCTAACTATGGCTACACCTTC
CASNRAGANYGYTF
>TRBJ2-3|once|NA|TRBV29-1
TGCATCCCGAGGACAGATACGCAGTATTTT
CIPRTDTQYF
>TRBJ1-1|NA|NA|TRBV7-3
TGTGCCAGCAGCCCTACAGGGAGGGTCACTGAAGCTTTCTTT
CASSPTGRVTEAFF
>TRBJ2-2|NA|TRBD2|TRBV24-1
TGTGCCACCAGTGATTTTGGACTAGCGGGAGGTCGAACCGGGGAGCTGTTTTTT
CATSDFGLAGGRTGELFF
>TRBJ1-3|NA|NA|TRBV3-1/TRBV3-2
TGTGCCAGCAGCGGCCTCTCTGGAAACACCATATATTTT
CASSGLSGNTIYF
>TRBJ2-7|NA|NA|TRBV30
TGTGCCTGGGGGACAACCTCCTACGAGCAGTACTTC
CAWGTTSYEQYF
>TRBJ1-1|NA|NA|TRBV7-9
TGTGCCAGCAGCCCTTCGGGGGGGGGCAAAAAATCTGAAGCTTTCTTT
CASSPSGGGKKSEAFF
>TRBJ1-4|few|NA|TRBV6-5
TGTGCCAGCAGTTTGTGGGAGGGTGAAAAACTGTTTTTT
CASSLWEGEKLFF
>TRBJ1-5|NA|TRBD1|TRBV7-2
TGTGCCAGCAGCATAACAGGGGGCAATCAGCCCCAGCATTTT
CASSITGGNQPQHF
>TRBJ2-3|NA|NA|TRBV7-9
TGTGCCAGCAGCTCCGAGTCGGGGGGCCTCACAGATACGCAGTATTTT
CASSSESGGLTDTQYF
>TRBJ2-5|NA|TRBD1|TRBV5-5
TGTGCCAGCAGCTTGGGTTGGGGCAGGGGGTACCAAGAGACCCAGTACTTC
CASSLGWGRGYQETQYF
>TRBJ2-7|NA|TRBD2|TRBV28
TGTGCCAGCAGTTTACTTGGACTAGCGGGCTCCTACGAGCAGTACTTC
CASSLLGLAGSYEQYF
>TRBJ2-5|NA|TRBD1|TRBV3-1/TRBV3-2
TGTGCCAGCAGCCTCGGGACAGGGGGCGGAAAGACCCAGTACTTC
CASSLGTGGGKTQYF
>TRBJ1-5|few|NA|TRBV6-6
TGTGCCAGCAGTTACTCCGTTCGGGATCAGCCCCAGCATTTT
CASSYSVRDQPQHF
>TRBJ2-7|NA|TRBD2|TRBV5-1
TGCGCCAGCAGCGCCAATAGCGGGAGGGCCGACGAGCAGTACTTC
CASSANSGRADEQYF
>TRBJ1-4|NA|NA|TRBV5-5
TGTGCCAGCAGCTTGGGGTATGAGGGTAGTAATGAAAAACTGTTTTTT
CASSLGYEGSNEKLFF
>TRBJ1-6|NA|NA|TRBV10-3
TGTGCCATCAGTGAAGGAAGGGGGAATTCACCCCTCCACTTT
CAISEGRGNSPLHF
>TRBJ1-2|NA|NA|TRBV29-1
TGCAGCGCTACGCAGGGCTATGGCTACACCTTC
CSATQGYGYTF
>TRBJ1-5|NA|NA|TRBV5-1
TGCGCCAGCAGCTATGCCGGAGGGGGAGGTCAGCCCCAGCATTTT
CASSYAGGGGQPQHF
>TRBJ1-1|NA|NA|TRBV12-3/TRBV12-4
TGTGCCAGCGGAAAAGCGGCGAACACTGAAGCTTTCTTT
CASGKAANTEAFF
>TRBJ2-7|NA|NA|TRBV5-1
TGCGCCAGCAGCTTGGCCGGGGACATTTCCTACGAGCAGTACTTC
CASSLAGDISYEQYF
>TRBJ2-1|once|NA|TRBV30
TGTGCCTGGACCCGGAAACCTGGGAATGAGCAGTTCTTC
CAWTRKPGNEQFF
>TRBJ2-1|NA|TRBD2|TRBV2
TGTGCCAGCAGGGACGGCAGACTAGCGGGAGGGGCCTACAATGAGCAGTTCTTC
CASRDGRLAGGAYNEQFF
>TRBJ1-2|NA|NA|TRBV11-2
TGTGCCAGCAGCTTAGTAGTCGCTAACTATGGCTACACCTTC
CASSLVVANYGYTF
>TRBJ2-1|NA|TRBD2|TRBV7-6
TGTGCCAGCAGCCCCAGCGGGGGGGGGTTTGAGCAGTTCTTC
CASSPSGGGFEQFF
>TRBJ2-1|NA|NA|TRBV6-2/TRBV6-3
TGTGCCAGCCGCCCTCGTGGTAGGGCGAATGAGCAGTTCTTC
CASRPRGRANEQFF
>TRBJ1-3|NA|NA|TRBV11-2
TGTGCCAGCAGCTTAGATTTACAGAGAGACACCATATATTTT
CASSLDLQRDTIYF
>TRBJ2-1|NA|NA|TRBV4-1
TGCGCCAGCAGCCATACCCAGGACAGGAGGGACAATGAGCAGTTCTTC
CASSHTQDRRDNEQFF
>TRBJ2-2|NA|NA|TRBV2
TGTGCCAGCACCTCGGGGACGACGAACACCGGGGAGCTGTTTTTT
CASTSGTTNTGELFF
>TRBJ1-1|once|NA|TRBV14
TGTGCCAGCAGCCAAGACGCCAAGAACACTGAAGCTTTCTTT
CASSQDAKNTEAFF
>TRBJ2-2|NA|NA|TRBV14
TGTGCCAGCAGCCAAGGGTGGGGGACCGGGGAGCTGTTTTTT
CASSQGWGTGELFF
>TRBJ1-1|NA|NA|TRBV2
TGTGCCAGCAGTGTCCAGGTCAACACTGAAGCTTTCTTT
CASSVQVNTEAFF
>TRBJ2-3|NA|TRBD2|TRBV2
TGTGCCAGTTTAGCGGGACACCTTCACACAGATACGCAGTATTTT
CASLAGHLHTDTQYF
>TRBJ1-6|NA|TRBD1|TRBV5-6
TGTGCCAGCAGCTTGTTTTTCGACAGGGACAATTCACCCCTCCACTTT
CASSLFFDRDNSPLHF
>TRBJ1-6|few|TRBD1|TRBV27
TGTGCCAGCAGTAACCGCGGACAGGGTATGAATTCACCCCTCCACTTT
CASSNRGQGMNSPLHF
>TRBJ2-7|NA|NA|TRBV11-1
TGTGCCAGCAGCTTACTTATCTCCGGCGAGCAGTACTTC
CASSLLISGEQYF
>TRBJ2-7|NA|NA|TRBV9
TGTGCCAGCAGCCCCTCGACAGGCTCCTACGAGCAGTACTTC
CASSPSTGSYEQYF
>TRBJ2-3|NA|TRBD2|TRBV6-1
TGTGCCAGCAGGGAAGGCAGCGGGACCAACACAGATACGCAGTATTTT
CASREGSGTNTDTQYF
>TRBJ2-1|NA|NA|TRBV7-2
TGTGCCAGCAGCCCCGCAATGGGGGGAGGCTCGGGCAATGAGCAGTTCTTC
CASSPAMGGGSGNEQFF
>TRBJ1-5|once|TRBD1|TRBV19
TGTGCCAGTAGTACCGGGACAGGGTTCGGTCAGCCCCAGCATTTT
CASSTGTGFGQPQHF
>TRBJ2-7|once|TRBD1|TRBV6-5
TGTGCCAGCAGTCTCACCGGACAGGGTAGGGGAGAGCAGTACTTC
CASSLTGQGRGEQYF
>TRBJ2-4|NA|NA|TRBV7-2
TGTGCCAGCAGCTTTTCCGGGCGAGTCCGCTGGGAAAACATTCAGTACTTC
CASSFSGRVRWENIQYF
>TRBJ1-2|NA|TRBD1|TRBV7-9
TGTGCCAGCAGCCCGGACAGGGGTTACGGCTACACCTTC
CASSPDRGYGYTF
>TRBJ2-7|NA|NA|TRBV30
TGTGCCTGGACGGAGCGGCCCTCCTACGAGCAGTACTTC
CAWTERPSYEQYF